Below are 12 T cell receptor beta chains sequenced from a single sample in a study of blood T cells in healthy people across ages. Using a J-beta primer mix together with a sample-barcoded 5' primer, a second PCR was run for roughly 6 to 12 cycles. TCRdb re-called the 5' RACE reads with MiXCR, one entry per CDR3 protein. The sample records some 1,800,000 distinct CDR3 sequences, about 39% being singletons. The source material was blood. These receptors came from a human donor in good health.

The chain uses TRBV7-9 and TRBJ1-2; D perhaps matches TRBD1 (5 bases). Trimming removed 1 base at V and 2 bases at J, with 11 bases between. This CDR3 has 15 amino acids. Germline values: CDR1 SEHNR, CDR2 FQNEAQ (reference sequence). DNA of the CDR3: TGTGCCAGCAGCTTAGACCAGGGTCGAAACTATGGCTACACCTTC. Its translation is CASSLDQGRNYGYTF.

Comments on this clonotype: A read error may produce the germline difference seen at one junction end. The chain employs TRBV20-1 and TRBJ2-4; 9 positions match TRBD1. Gene TRBJ2-7 matches the end of the DNA better, so the J call may be wrong. Germline V gene sequence: CDR1 DFQATT, CDR2 SNEGSKA (reference sequence). The CDR3 length is 14 residues. For the CDR3, the DNA is TGTAGTGCTAGACCGGGACAGGGATATTCCGAGCAGTACTTC. Translated, it gives CSARPGQGYSEQYF.

CDR3 sequence: CSAGTPGAGANVLTF. CDR3 in DNA: TGCAGTGCTGGGACCCCAGGGGCTGGGGCCAACGTCCTGACTTTC. The gene calls are TRBV20-1 and TRBJ2-6; D might be TRBD1 (6 bases). The CDR3 covers 15 residues. The V end lost 5 bases, the J end lost 2 bases, and 13 bases lay between the germline ends. Germline assignment: CDR1 DFQATT and CDR2 SNEGSKA (reference sequence).

A word on this clonotype: Sequence at one end of the junction differs from germline and may be a read error. This chain connects TRBV7-7 to TRBJ2-7, with D perhaps given as TRBD1 or TRBD2 (6 bases each). CDR3 length equals 17 residues. Germline loops: CDR1 SSHAT, CDR2 FNYEAQ (reference sequence). The CDR3 is CASSLRAHGGDRYEQYF. In DNA form, the CDR3 reads TGTGCTAGCAGCTTACGGGCTCACGGGGGCGATCGCTACGAGCAGTACTTC.

This clonotype showed up many times. The J gene is TRBJ2-7, the V gene TRBV20-1; D is possibly TRBD2 (5 bases). The CDR3 runs to 13 residues. The germline CDR1 and CDR2 sequences are DFQATT and SNEGSKA (reference sequence). The V end was cut by 5 bases, the J end by 4 bases, with 15 bases between. The CDR3 protein is CSAQSRVPYEQYF. In nucleotides, the CDR3 is TGCAGTGCTCAGTCGAGGGTTCCGTACGAGCAGTACTTC.

The V and J genes are TRBV12-3 or TRBV12-4 and TRBJ1-1; 7 nucleotides match TRBD1. With 3 bases clipped from V and 6 bases from J, the junction kept 4 bases outside the gene matches. The CDR3 loop spans 13 amino acids. The CDR3 sequence is CASSFNRGPEAFF. CDR3 DNA: TGTGCCAGCAGTTTTAACAGGGGCCCTGAAGCTTTCTTT.

This clonotype was observed a handful of times. The chain employs TRBV6-2 or TRBV6-3 and TRBJ2-4; D is ambiguous. The J call may be mistaken, given a closer DNA end match to TRBJ2-7. Germline V gives CDR1 MNHEY, CDR2 SVGEGT. The CDR3 consists of 13 residues. CDR3 DNA: TGTGCCAGCAGTTACCGGCCGCCCTACGAGCAGTACTTC. Protein product: CASSYRPPYEQYF.

This chain joins TRBV7-6 and TRBJ2-7; D remains unclear. CDR1 SGHVS and CDR2 FNYEAQ come from the germline V gene. V lost 5 bases to trimming and J lost 7 bases, with 15 bases between them. This CDR3 is built from 13 residues. As DNA, the CDR3 is TGTGCCAGCAGCATAACGAGTAAAGGGGAGCAGTACTTC. It yields the protein CASSITSKGEQYF.

This rearrangement joins TRBV10-3 to TRBJ1-2, with 7 bases fitting TRBD1. Losses at the gene ends were 8 bases for V and 4 bases for J; bases not matched to a gene: 10. Germline values: CDR1 ENHRY, CDR2 SYGVKD. The CDR3 sequence is 14 residues long. The CDR3 DNA reads TGTGCCATCGGTACCGCAGGGGGAGGCTATGGCTACACCTTC. It encodes CAIGTAGGGYGYTF.

This chain joins TRBV12-3 or TRBV12-4 and TRBJ2-1, with a weak D call TRBD1 (6 bases). The V end was cut by 3 bases, the J end by 6 bases, with 9 bases between. The CDR3 has 13 residues. The CDR3 DNA sequence: TGTGCCAGCAGTTTCGACAGGTCCAATGAGCAGTTCTTC. Amino acid sequence: CASSFDRSNEQFF.

This chain joins TRBV15 and TRBJ1-2; possibly TRBD1 for D (6 bases). The V end was cut by 1 base, the J end by 4 bases, with 16 bases between. Per germline, CDR1 LNHNV and CDR2 YYDKDF (reference sequence). This CDR3 has 16 residues. The CDR3 DNA is TGTGCCACCAGCAGAGCCATGGACAGACTGTCCTATGGCTACACCTTC. Amino acid sequence: CATSRAMDRLSYGYTF.

In this sample, this clonotype turned up a few times. The V and J genes are TRBV20-1 and TRBJ2-1; a possible D gene is TRBD2 (5 bases). V gave up 0 bases and J gave up 3 bases, with 6 bases separating them. This CDR3 comprises 13 residues. Germline values: CDR1 DFQATT, CDR2 SNEGSKA (reference sequence). CDR3: CSARDRDYNEQFF. In DNA form, the CDR3 reads TGCAGTGCTAGAGACCGGGACTACAATGAGCAGTTCTTC.